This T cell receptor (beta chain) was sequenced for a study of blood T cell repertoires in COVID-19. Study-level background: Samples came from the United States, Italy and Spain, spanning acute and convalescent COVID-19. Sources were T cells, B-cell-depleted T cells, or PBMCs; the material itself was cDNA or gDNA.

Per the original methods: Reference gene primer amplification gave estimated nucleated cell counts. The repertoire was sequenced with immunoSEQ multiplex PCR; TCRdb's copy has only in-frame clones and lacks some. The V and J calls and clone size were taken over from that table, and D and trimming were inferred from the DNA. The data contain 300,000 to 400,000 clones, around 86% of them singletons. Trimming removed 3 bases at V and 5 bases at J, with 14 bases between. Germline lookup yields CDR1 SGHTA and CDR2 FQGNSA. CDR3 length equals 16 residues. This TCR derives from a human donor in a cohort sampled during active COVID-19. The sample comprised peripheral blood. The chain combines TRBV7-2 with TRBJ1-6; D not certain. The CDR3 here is CASSFAGGRNNSPLHF. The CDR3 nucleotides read TGTGCCAGCAGCTTCGCGGGTGGCAGAAATAATTCACCCCTCCACTTT.